The entry below describes one T cell receptor (beta chain). These data belong to a study of blood T cell repertoires in COVID-19. Only in-frame clones appear in the TCRdb table, and some are missing; sequencing was by immunoSEQ multiplex PCR. The sample consists of around 260,000 clones, 80% to 95% of them appearing once. The study counted Cohort 3 donors as recovered given two negative PCRs, clearance, or symptom resolution. The CDR3 consists of 13 residues. The V and J ends lost 2 bases and 2 bases respectively, with 6 bases between them. CDR1 and CDR2 from the germline V gene are SGHAT and FQNNGV. The sequence derives from a woman aged 30 to 39 who had recovered from COVID-19. Sequencing was carried out using PBMCs or T cells enriched from blood (not recorded which). The chain is built from TRBV11-2 and TRBJ1-2, with a weak D call TRBD1 (5 bases). The DNA for the CDR3 is TGTGCCAGCAGCTTACCAGGGAACTATGGCTACACCTTC. This translates into CASSLPGNYGYTF.